The 23 T cell receptor beta chains in this list originate from one sample, sequenced in a study of CD8 T cell repertoires and HIV-1 epitope variants. TCRdb keeps only in-frame clones here, not all; method: immunoSEQ multiplex PCR. Of fewer than 7,000 clones in the sample, over 60% were seen once. Which antigens these TCRs recognize remains unknown. What was sequenced was cultured CD8+ T cells derived from PBMCs. These receptors were obtained from a male donor with HIV.

This clone was recorded a few times. The chain employs TRBV11-3 and TRBJ2-3; D is perhaps TRBD2 (5 bases). The CDR3 length is 15 residues. The germline V gene encodes CDR1 SGHNT and CDR2 YENEEA. V gave up 5 bases and J gave up 5 bases, with 17 bases separating them. The CDR3 spells CASSRREGVGDTQYF. The CDR3 bases are TGTGCCAGCAGCCGAAGAGAGGGAGTGGGAGATACGCAGTATTTT. Based on the CDR3 plus reference TRBV11-3 and TRBJ2-3, the full variable domain is EAGVVQSPRYKIIEKKQPVAFWCNPISGHNTLYWYLQNLGQGPELLIRYENEEAVDDSQLPKDRFSAERLKGVDSTLKIQPAELGDSAVYLCASSRREGVGDTQYFGPGTRLTVL.

This clone was recorded only once. The chain links TRBV10-2 to TRBJ1-2, with 7 nucleotides matching TRBD1. The germline CDR1 and CDR2 sequences are WSHSY and SAAADI. After removal of 2 bases from V and 4 bases from J, the junction contained 13 bases not matched to a gene. The CDR3 spans 17 residues. DNA for the CDR3: TGCGCCAGCAGTGAGATATTGACAGGGCTAGGGATCTATGGCTACACCTTC. It codes for CASSEILTGLGIYGYTF.

This clone was observed a few times. The chain recombines TRBV19 with TRBJ2-2; weak D call: TRBD2 (6 bases). This CDR3 contains 15 residues. Germline-derived CDR1 and CDR2 are LNHDA and SQIVND (reference sequence). V was shortened by 5 bases and J by 4 bases, with 14 bases between the two germline ends. In DNA, the CDR3 is TGTGCCAGTAGTTTGTGGGAGGTTAGCACCGGGGAGCTGTTTTTT. It specifies CASSLWEVSTGELFF.

This clone was recorded a few times. The chain links TRBV6-6 to TRBJ1-6; no clear D. In germline, CDR1 is MNHNY, CDR2 SVGAGI (reference sequence). This CDR3 has 16 residues. The V gene lost 5 bases and the J gene lost 0 bases, with 11 bases spanning the gap. CDR3 residues: CASSPTRSSYNSPLHF. Written as DNA, the CDR3 is TGTGCCAGCAGTCCGACAAGGAGCTCCTATAATTCACCCCTCCACTTT.

This clone is a singleton in its sample. The chain carries TRBV13 and TRBJ1-2; D is perhaps TRBD1 (6 bases). Trimming pared 4 bases from V and 0 bases from J, leaving 21 bases between. This CDR3 has 18 amino acids. Germline loops: CDR1 PRHDT, CDR2 FYEKMQ (reference sequence). The CDR3 bases are TGTGCCAGCAGCTCTCCCCGTTCGGGGGCCATAGCTAACTATGGCTACACCTTC. It specifies CASSSPRSGAIANYGYTF. The whole variable domain, remainder taken from reference TRBV13 and TRBJ1-2, is AAGVIQSPRHLIKEKRETATLKCYPIPRHDTVYWYQQGPGQDPQFLISFYEKMQSDKGSIPDRFSAQQFSDYHSELNMSSLELGDSALYFCASSSPRSGAIANYGYTFGSGTRLTVV.

This clone was picked up one time. The V call is TRBV27, the J call TRBJ2-1, with 9 nucleotides matching TRBD2. CDR3 size: 15 residues. The J segment lost 8 bases and the V segment lost 2 bases, leaving 7 bases of the junction unmatched. Per the germline V gene, CDR1 is MNHEY and CDR2 is SMNVEV (reference sequence). The CDR3 DNA follows: TGTGCCAGCAGTTTAGCGGGGGGGCCATTCGATGAGCAGTTCTTC. It yields the protein CASSLAGGPFDEQFF.

The table lists this clone with a few counts. The V gene is TRBV7-2, the J gene TRBJ2-1; no reliable D call. The CDR3 length is 14 residues. V was pared by 6 bases and J by 3 bases, with 12 bases between. CDR1 is SGHTA, CDR2 FQGNSA, per germline. The CDR3 coding sequence is TGTGCCAGCAGACCCTCGGTAGGCTACAATGAGCAGTTCTTC. Residues: CASRPSVGYNEQFF.

The chain has TRBV7-2 and TRBJ2-7; tentative D call: TRBD2 (5 bases). The CDR3 is 14 residues long. The germline V gene encodes CDR1 SGHTA and CDR2 FQGNSA. V was trimmed by 0 bases and J by 2 bases, leaving 8 bases between them. The CDR3 reads CASSLALGAYEQYF. CDR3 bases: TGTGCCAGCAGCTTAGCCCTCGGGGCCTACGAGCAGTACTTC.

This clone was recorded once. This rearrangement joins TRBV23-1 to TRBJ2-7; 8 positions match TRBD2. Being an ORF, TRBV23-1 has a function that is uncertain. Trimming at V came to 7 bases and at J to 3 bases, leaving 14 bases not matched to a gene. The CDR3 runs to 16 residues. CDR3 DNA sequence: TGCGCCAGCATTAGGCTAGCGGGCCTCGAAGGCTACGAGCAGTACTTC. Translating gives CASIRLAGLEGYEQYF.

This clone was detected only a few times. The V gene is TRBV7-9, the J gene TRBJ1-4; 7 bases match TRBD1. CDR3 length: 15 amino acids. Germline V CDR1 and CDR2: SEHNR, FQNEAQ (reference sequence). V shed 3 bases, J shed 3 bases, and the junction held 4 bases outside the gene matches. CDR3: CASSFPGQPNEKLFF. The CDR3 DNA reads TGTGCCAGCAGCTTTCCGGGACAGCCTAATGAAAAACTGTTTTTT.

The chain has TRBV9 and TRBJ2-5, with 8 bases lining up with TRBD2. The CDR3 sequence is 14 residues long. V lost 2 bases to trimming and J lost 3 bases; unmatched junction nucleotides: 3. Per germline, CDR1 SGDLS and CDR2 YYNGEE. The CDR3 loop is CASSVSGAEETQYF. Here the CDR3 DNA reads TGTGCCAGCAGCGTTAGCGGGGCCGAAGAGACCCAGTACTTC.

The CDR3 nucleotides are TGTGCCAGCACCTGGGGTAGGGGGAGCCAGTACTTC. Translation: CASTWGRGSQYF. The gene calls are TRBV28 and TRBJ2-5; the D gene is possibly TRBD1 (6 bases). Trimming removed 7 bases from V and 10 bases from J, with 16 bases in between. CDR3 length equals 12 residues. Looked up from germline, CDR1 is MDHEN and CDR2 is SYDVKM.

The chain couples TRBV13 to TRBJ1-1, with D perhaps matching TRBD1 (5 bases). The germline V and J ends were trimmed by 3 bases and 1 base, with 6 bases remaining between them. Germline CDR1 is PRHDT and CDR2 is FYEKMQ (reference sequence). The CDR3 covers 13 residues. CDR3 amino acids: CASSLQGNTEAFF. The CDR3 DNA reads as TGTGCCAGCAGCTTGCAGGGGAACACTGAAGCTTTCTTT.

There are a few counts of this clone. V and J are TRBV29-1 and TRBJ2-1, with D perhaps being TRBD1 or TRBD2 (5 bases each). With 1 base removed from V and 4 bases from J, the gap between germline ends came to 8 bases. Germline V gives CDR1 SQVTM, CDR2 ANQGSEA. This CDR3 region has 13 residues. The CDR3 bases are TGCAGCGTTGAAGGGGGGACGTACAATGAGCAGTTCTTC. Translating gives CSVEGGTYNEQFF.

The rearrangement uses TRBV28 and TRBJ2-3, with D possibly called TRBD1 or TRBD2 (6 bases each). Deletions cut 2 bases from V and 1 base from J, with 13 bases between. The CDR3 is 16 residues long. CDR1 is MDHEN, CDR2 SYDVKM, per germline. The chain's CDR3 is CASSLEGGSGTDTQYF. The CDR3 DNA reads as TGTGCCAGCAGTTTAGAGGGGGGTTCGGGCACAGATACGCAGTATTTT.

This chain links TRBV19 with TRBJ1-1, with a tentative D call TRBD1 (5 bases). The CDR3 contains 13 residues. V was shortened by 7 bases and J by 2 bases, with 11 bases between the two germline ends. Germline CDR1 LNHDA, CDR2 SQIVND (reference sequence). CDR3 bases: TGTGCCAGTAAAACAGGAGGTAACACTGAAGCTTTCTTT. Protein sequence: CASKTGGNTEAFF. Based on the CDR3 plus reference TRBV19 and TRBJ1-1, the full variable domain is DGGITQSPKYLFRKEGQNVTLSCEQNLNHDAMYWYRQDPGQGLRLIYYSQIVNDFQKGDIAEGYSVSREKKESFPLTVTSAQKNPTAFYLCASKTGGNTEAFFGQGTRLTVV.

This clone was seen just once. The J gene is TRBJ1-5, the V gene TRBV15; 8 bases agree with TRBD1. This CDR3 spans 15 amino acids. V shed 0 bases and J 7 bases; nucleotides not matched to a gene: 5. Germline values: CDR1 LNHNV, CDR2 YYDKDF (reference sequence). The CDR3 loop is CATSRDFTGGQPQHF. In nucleotides, the CDR3 is TGTGCCACCAGCAGAGATTTTACAGGGGGACAGCCCCAGCATTTT.

The chain combines TRBV28 with TRBJ1-2; 8 nucleotides match TRBD1. Germline V lookup: CDR1 MDHEN, CDR2 SYDVKM. After removal of 8 bases from V and 8 bases from J, the junction contained 16 bases not matched to a gene. CDR3 length equals 15 residues. CDR3 amino acids: CASAFASQGAWGYTF. In nucleotides, the CDR3 is TGTGCCAGCGCATTTGCAAGTCAGGGGGCTTGGGGCTACACCTTC.

This chain joins TRBV15 and TRBJ1-3; 8 bases map to TRBD1. The CDR3 totals 16 residues. V shed 3 bases, J shed 1 base, and the junction held 5 bases outside the gene matches. Germline V CDR1 and CDR2: LNHNV, YYDKDF (reference sequence). As DNA, the CDR3 is TGTGCCACCAGCAGTGGACAGGGACATTCTGGAAACACCATATATTTT. It is translated as CATSSGQGHSGNTIYF.

This clone is a singleton in its sample. The chain couples TRBV5-5 to TRBJ2-4; TRBD1 matches at 10 bases. V dropped 6 bases and J dropped 5; count of bases not matched to a gene: 11. Germline V CDR1 and CDR2: SGHKS, YYEKEE (reference sequence). CDR3 size: 16 residues. In nucleotides, the CDR3 is TGTGCCAGCACCTCCCTGGGACAGGGGTTTGAAAACATTCAGTACTTC. Protein sequence: CASTSLGQGFENIQYF.

The gene calls are TRBV7-9 and TRBJ2-5; D is unresolved. Trimming cost V 3 bases and J 5 bases, with 19 bases left between them. Per germline, CDR1 SEHNR and CDR2 FQNEAQ (reference sequence). CDR3 length: 16 amino acids. The CDR3 loop is CASSFSLRSTGETQYF. CDR3 DNA: TGTGCCAGCAGCTTTTCACTCCGGTCTACTGGCGAGACCCAGTACTTC. Variable domain in full (rest from reference TRBV7-9 and TRBJ2-5): DTGVSQNPRHKITKRGQNVTFRCDPISEHNRLYWYRQTLGQGPEFLTYFQNEAQLEKSRLLSDRFSAERPKGSFSTLEIQRTEQGDSAMYLCASSFSLRSTGETQYFGPGTRLLVL.

The DNA for the CDR3 is TGTGCCAGCAGTTACCCGGGACAGGGGCACACCGGGGAGCTGTTTTTT. It yields the protein CASSYPGQGHTGELFF. The rearrangement links TRBV6-5 to TRBJ2-2; 10 bases map to TRBD1. Germline trimming cut 2 bases from V and 3 bases from J; bases unmatched to any gene: 3. The germline V gene encodes CDR1 MNHEY and CDR2 SVGAGI. This CDR3 is built from 16 residues.

The chain is built from TRBV11-2 and TRBJ2-2; 9 bases agree with TRBD2. Looked up from germline, CDR1 is SGHAT and CDR2 is FQNNGV. With V trimmed by 2 bases and J by 2 bases, 12 bases remained unmatched. This CDR3 has 19 amino acids. CDR3 sequence reads: CASSLPGLARINNTGELFF. Written as DNA, the CDR3 is TGTGCCAGCAGCTTACCGGGACTAGCCCGCATAAACAACACCGGGGAGCTGTTTTTT. Full variable domain (remainder filled in from reference TRBV11-2 and TRBJ2-2): EAGVAQSPRYKIIEKRQSVAFWCNPISGHATLYWYQQILGQGPKLLIQFQNNGVVDDSQLPKDRFSAERLKGVDSTLKIQPAKLEDSAVYLCASSLPGLARINNTGELFFGEGSRLTVL.